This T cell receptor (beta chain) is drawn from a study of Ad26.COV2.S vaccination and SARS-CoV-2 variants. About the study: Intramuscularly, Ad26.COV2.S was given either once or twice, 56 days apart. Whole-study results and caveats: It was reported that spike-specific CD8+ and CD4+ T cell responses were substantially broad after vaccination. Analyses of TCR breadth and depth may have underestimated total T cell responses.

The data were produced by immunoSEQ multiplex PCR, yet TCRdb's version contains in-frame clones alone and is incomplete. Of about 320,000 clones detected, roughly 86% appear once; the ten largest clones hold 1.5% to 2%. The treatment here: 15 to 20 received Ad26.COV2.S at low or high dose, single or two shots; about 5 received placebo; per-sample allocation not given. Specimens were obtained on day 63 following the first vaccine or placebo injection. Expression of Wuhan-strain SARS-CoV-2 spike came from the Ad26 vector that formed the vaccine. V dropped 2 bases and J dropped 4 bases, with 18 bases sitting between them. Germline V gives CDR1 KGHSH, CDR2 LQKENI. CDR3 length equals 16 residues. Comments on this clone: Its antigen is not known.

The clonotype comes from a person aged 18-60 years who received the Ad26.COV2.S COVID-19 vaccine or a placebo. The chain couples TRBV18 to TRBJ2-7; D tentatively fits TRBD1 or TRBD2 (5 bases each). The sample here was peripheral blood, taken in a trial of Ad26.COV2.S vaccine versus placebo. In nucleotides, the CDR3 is TGTGCCAGCTCACCATTGGGGACCGCTGTTGAATACGAGCAGTACTTC. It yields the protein CASSPLGTAVEYEQYF.